These 9 T cell receptor beta chains share one sample of origin, sequenced in a study of blood T cell repertoires in COVID-19. The repertoire was sequenced with immunoSEQ multiplex PCR; TCRdb's copy has only in-frame clones and lacks some. The sample holds 40,000 to 50,000 clones, around three quarters seen once. The sequenced sample was peripheral blood. All receptors derive from a man aged 65-85 years with acute or convalescent COVID-19.

The table lists this clone with many counts. The chain has TRBV5-1 and TRBJ2-7; TRBD1 might be the D (6 bases). The CDR3 sequence is 12 residues long. Germline V gene lookup returns CDR1 SGHRS and CDR2 YFSETQ. Trimming removed 7 bases at V and 1 base at J, with 9 bases between. Written as DNA, the CDR3 is TGCGCCAGCCGGACAGAATCCTACGAGCAGTACTTC. Translating gives CASRTESYEQYF.

This chain uses TRBV18 with TRBJ1-1; weak D call: TRBD1 (6 bases). This CDR3 is 16 amino acids long. Germline V gene lookup returns CDR1 KGHSH and CDR2 LQKENI. Trimming pared 2 bases from V and 4 bases from J, leaving 17 bases between. This CDR3 is CASSPFSRGEGTEAFF. Here the CDR3 DNA reads TGTGCCAGCTCACCATTTTCCAGGGGCGAGGGCACTGAAGCTTTCTTT. Using reference TRBV18 and TRBJ1-1 for the parts outside the CDR3, the full variable domain is NAGVMQNPRHLVRRRGQEARLRCSPMKGHSHVYWYRQLPEEGLKFMVYLQKENIIDESGMPKERFSAEFPKEGPSILRIQQVVRGDSAAYFCASSPFSRGEGTEAFFGQGTRLTVV.

The CDR3 DNA sequence: TGCGCCAGCAGCTCCAGAGGTGGCGTTTCCTACGAGCAGTACTTC. This gives the protein CASSSRGGVSYEQYF. The rearrangement links TRBV5-1 to TRBJ2-7, with D unresolved. The germline V gene has CDR1 SGHRS and CDR2 YFSETQ. The CDR3 has 15 amino acids. The V gene lost 3 bases and the J gene lost 1 base, with 14 bases spanning the gap.

As concerns this clone: The sample holds other DNA sequences that translate to the same CDR3. The chain is built from TRBV28 and TRBJ1-5; D gene ambiguous. Germline V gene lookup returns CDR1 MDHEN and CDR2 SYDVKM. Between the trimmed V and J ends, which lost 7 bases and 7 bases, there was a span of 11 bases. The length of the CDR3 is 12 residues. The CDR3, as DNA: TGTGCCAGCACCCCGGGAGGCCAGCCCCAGCATTTT. Residues: CASTPGGQPQHF.

The CDR3: CASSPSAPISGGQTSTDTQYF. As DNA, the CDR3 is TGCGCCAGCAGCCCATCTGCCCCGATTAGCGGGGGGCAGACTAGCACAGATACGCAGTATTTT. The rearrangement uses TRBV5-1 and TRBJ2-3, with 10 bases identical to TRBD2. CDR1 is SGHRS, CDR2 YFSETQ, per germline. V was clipped by 4 bases and J by 0 bases; unmatched bases: 20. This CDR3 is built from 21 residues.

This clone was detected once. V usage is TRBV9 and J usage is TRBJ2-5; no clear D. This CDR3 spans 14 amino acids. V was clipped by 4 bases and J by 4 bases, with 14 bases between them. Per germline, CDR1 SGDLS and CDR2 YYNGEE. The CDR3 nucleotides are TGTGCCAGCAGCCCGTCCAGATCCCCAGAGACCCAGTACTTC. Translating it yields CASSPSRSPETQYF. Full variable domain (outside the CDR3, taken from reference TRBV9 and TRBJ2-5): DSGVTQTPKHLITATGQRVTLRCSPRSGDLSVYWYQQSLDQGLQFLIQYYNGEERAKGNILERFSAQQFPDLHSELNLSSLELGDSALYFCASSPSRSPETQYFGPGTRLLVL.

The CDR3 sequence is CASSTGTSGSHTEQFF. The CDR3 coding sequence is TGTGCCAGCAGTACCGGGACTAGCGGGAGTCATACTGAGCAGTTCTTC. The chain recombines TRBV6-6 with TRBJ2-1, with 14 bases aligning to TRBD2. In germline, CDR1 is MNHNY, CDR2 SVGAGI (reference sequence). J gave up 9 bases and V 5 bases, and 9 bases lay outside the gene matches. There are 16 residues in the CDR3.

This chain links TRBV11-2 with TRBJ2-1; 9 nucleotides align to TRBD1. This CDR3 is built from 13 residues. The V and J ends lost 4 bases and 6 bases, in that order; junction bases with no gene match: 1. The germline V gene has CDR1 SGHAT and CDR2 FQNNGV. The CDR3 protein is CASSWDRANEQFF. In DNA, the CDR3 is TGTGCCAGCAGCTGGGACAGGGCCAATGAGCAGTTCTTC.

In this sample, this clone turned up a few times. The chain carries TRBV4-2 and TRBJ2-7; a weak D match, TRBD2 (5 bases). CDR1 is LGHNA and CDR2 is YNFKEQ in the germline V gene. V was clipped by 0 bases and J by 1 base, with 7 bases between them. CDR3 size: 14 residues. The CDR3 loop is CASSQERGSYEQYF. The CDR3 coding sequence is TGTGCCAGCAGCCAAGAGAGAGGGTCCTACGAGCAGTACTTC.